The rows below give T cell receptor beta chains drawn from one sample of a study of T cell responses to AZD1222 COVID-19 vaccine. Profiling relied on immunoSEQ multiplex PCR, and the TCRdb table lists in-frame clones only, not all of them. The sample has 140,000 to 150,000 clones, approximately 90% seen once. This material consisted of peripheral blood, taken on day 0 of MenACWY control vaccination. The receptors were sampled from an adult in good health. The CDR3 runs from the conserved cysteine through the conserved F or W. Fields, in order: CDR3 DNA, CDR3 protein, clone size, V gene, D gene, J gene. The D gene is left open where the match is weak. Expanded clones are given a class, and other clones once, few, many or no size at all.

TGTGCCAGCAGCGGGACAGGGGCTAACTATGGCTACACCTTC,CASSGTGANYGYTF,-,TRBV2,TRBD1,TRBJ1-2
TGTGCCAGCAGTTTAGGGGGCTCGGCTATAACCTCTGGAAACACCATATATTTT,CASSLGGSAITSGNTIYF,-,TRBV28,-,TRBJ1-3
TGTGCCAGCAGGCAAATCGGGGGGCTCTGGAATCAGCCCCAGCATTTT,CASRQIGGLWNQPQHF,-,TRBV27,-,TRBJ1-5
TGTGCCAGCAGCCAGGAGACAGTCGCGGGGAATACGCAGTATTTT,CASSQETVAGNTQYF,-,TRBV3-1/TRBV3-2,-,TRBJ2-3
TGTGCCAGCAGCAACGGACAGGGGAACAATCAGCCCCAGCATTTT,CASSNGQGNNQPQHF,once,TRBV14,TRBD1,TRBJ1-5
TGTGCCATTACAGAAGGCAACACTGAAGCTTTCTTT,CAITEGNTEAFF,-,TRBV10-3,-,TRBJ1-1
TGTGCCAGCAGTTTAAAGGGACAGGGGGCAACTAGCACAGATACGCAGTATTTT,CASSLKGQGATSTDTQYF,-,TRBV27,TRBD1,TRBJ2-3
TGTGCCATAACAACAGCCAGCTCTGGAAACACCATATATTTT,CAITTASSGNTIYF,-,TRBV10-3,-,TRBJ1-3
TGTGCCACCAGTGCGGGGACTAGAGGCAATGAGCAGTTCTTC,CATSAGTRGNEQFF,-,TRBV24-1,TRBD2,TRBJ2-1
TGTGCCAGCAGCAAAGGGTCCAGGTCTGGAAACACCATATATTTT,CASSKGSRSGNTIYF,-,TRBV21-1,-,TRBJ1-3
TGTGCCAGCAGCTTAGGAGAGGGTTATAGCAATCAGCCCCAGCATTTT,CASSLGEGYSNQPQHF,-,TRBV7-2,-,TRBJ1-5
TGTGCCAGCAGCACCCTTGGACAGAACACTGAAGCTTTCTTT,CASSTLGQNTEAFF,-,TRBV7-9,-,TRBJ1-1
TGTGCCAGCAGCTTAATGACAGCTAATAGCAATCAGCCCCAGCATTTT,CASSLMTANSNQPQHF,-,TRBV7-2,-,TRBJ1-5
TGTGCCAGCAGTTGGGATTCGTCTGGAAACACCATATATTTT,CASSWDSSGNTIYF,-,TRBV6-5,-,TRBJ1-3
TGTGCCATCAGCCCTGACAGCACTGAAGCTTTCTTT,CAISPDSTEAFF,-,TRBV10-3,-,TRBJ1-1
TGTGCCAGCAGCCCATCGACGGGCAGGTACCAAGAGACCCAGTACTTC,CASSPSTGRYQETQYF,-,TRBV11-3,-,TRBJ2-5
TGTGCCAGTAGTATCCCCGGCGCAGCCTATGGCTACACCTTC,CASSIPGAAYGYTF,-,TRBV19,-,TRBJ1-2
TGTGCCGCAAGACAGGGTGTAAGTGGCTACACCTTC,CAARQGVSGYTF,-,TRBV28,TRBD1,TRBJ1-2
TGTGCCAGCAGCTACCTCCTCCGAGACGGGACCCAGTACTTC,CASSYLLRDGTQYF,-,TRBV3-1/TRBV3-2,-,TRBJ2-5
TGTGCCAGTAGTATGGGGCAGGCCGGTCAGCCCCAGCATTTT,CASSMGQAGQPQHF,-,TRBV19,-,TRBJ1-5
TGTGCCAGCAGCCCCGGGGTCGGGGATGAAAAACTGTTTTTT,CASSPGVGDEKLFF,few,TRBV5-4,-,TRBJ1-4
TGTGCCAGCAGCTTGGACGGGGGGCGAAGGAATTCACCCCTCCACTTT,CASSLDGGRRNSPLHF,-,TRBV5-6,-,TRBJ1-6
TGTGCCAGCAGCTTATCGGGTGAAGACACCATATATTTT,CASSLSGEDTIYF,-,TRBV7-3,-,TRBJ1-3
TGTGCCAGCAGCGTGGGGGGTAATTCTGGAAACACCATATATTTT,CASSVGGNSGNTIYF,-,TRBV9,-,TRBJ1-3
TGTGCCAGCAGGCGTCAAGCGGGACAGGGGATGACTGAAGCTTTCTTT,CASRRQAGQGMTEAFF,once,TRBV28,TRBD1,TRBJ1-1
TGTGCCTGGGGACTAAGGGAGGGTTTACCCCAGCATTTT,CAWGLREGLPQHF,-,TRBV30,-,TRBJ1-5
TGTGCCATCAGTGTTGGCAGGTCCACAGATACGCAGTATTTT,CAISVGRSTDTQYF,-,TRBV10-3,-,TRBJ2-3
TGTGCCAGCTCACCCTACACAGGGGGCACTGAAGCTTTCTTT,CASSPYTGGTEAFF,-,TRBV18,TRBD1,TRBJ1-1
TGTGCCAGCAGTCCGAAATCACATGGAAACACCATATATTTT,CASSPKSHGNTIYF,-,TRBV14,-,TRBJ1-3
TGTGCCAGCAGACAGGGAACCGGGGAGCTGTTTTTT,CASRQGTGELFF,-,TRBV7-9,-,TRBJ2-2
TGTGCCAGCAGCCCCCAAGGACAGAGCTCCTACGAGCAGTACTTC,CASSPQGQSSYEQYF,-,TRBV9,-,TRBJ2-7
TGTGCCAGCAGCCTAGCGGGAGATACAGATACGCAGTATTTT,CASSLAGDTDTQYF,-,TRBV6-6,TRBD2,TRBJ2-3
TGTGCCACCGCCCAAAGCTACGAGCAGTACTTC,CATAQSYEQYF,-,TRBV10-3,-,TRBJ2-7
TGTGCCACCAGCAGCTCCCGGGGGCTAGGTTCACCCCTCCACTTT,CATSSSRGLGSPLHF,-,TRBV15,-,TRBJ1-6
TGTGCCAGCTCACTCGGGGAATATGGCTACACCTTC,CASSLGEYGYTF,-,TRBV18,-,TRBJ1-2
TGTGCCAGCAGACCCCGGGTAGCGAAGGGTGAGACCCAGTACTTC,CASRPRVAKGETQYF,-,TRBV6-5,-,TRBJ2-5